Listed here are 15 T cell receptor beta chains from one sample, sequenced in a study of regulatory T cells in long-lasting Graves disease (dated by TCRdb to the early 2020s). According to the study, the label for this sample's time point signals: newly diagnosed GD, antithyroid drugs for less than 3 months. For both TCR sequencing and RNA sequencing, RNA was extracted from PBMCs using TRIzol. The library was produced with multiplex PCR. Sequencing relied on an Illumina HiSeq 4000. iRepertoire HTBI primers and Arm-PCR amplification of CDR3 regions were used to construct TCR beta libraries. TCRdb reprocessing: public reads trimmed at Q25 with fastp, clones called with MiXCR, in-frame beta chains kept. Records with the same CDR3 protein are collapsed into one entry carrying the most frequent genes and DNA. In all, the sample holds 410,000 or so distinct CDR3 sequences, and about 15% of those were seen once. 16% of the sample rests with the top ten.

This sample also appeared in a second study, on T cells in Graves' hyperthyroidism and ophthalmopathy.

The specimen was peripheral blood mononuclear cells (PBMCs), collected at new diagnosis, from a patient treated with antithyroid drugs. Source of these receptors: a woman in her twenties or thirties with Graves disease. Donor details come from another sample of the same person, matched by shared clones.

In its sample, this clonotype was seen many times. V gene TRBV28 combines with J gene TRBJ2-1, with TRBD2 identical over 12 bases. The CDR3 runs 15 residues. J lost 4 bases, V lost 5 bases, and 3 bases had no gene match. Germline assignment: CDR1 MDHEN and CDR2 SYDVKM. CDR3 loop: CASSTLAGGYNEQFF. The DNA for the CDR3 is TGTGCCAGCAGTACACTAGCGGGAGGATACAATGAGCAGTTCTTC.

This clonotype occurred a few times. V usage is TRBV15 and J usage is TRBJ2-2, with 8 positions matching TRBD1. This CDR3 has 14 residues. CDR1 and CDR2 from the germline V gene are LNHNV and YYDKDF (reference sequence). With V trimmed by 5 bases and J by 5 bases, 4 bases remained unmatched. This CDR3 reads CATSQTGDTGELFF. The CDR3 region has the DNA TGTGCCACCAGCCAGACAGGGGATACCGGGGAGCTGTTTTTT.

This clonotype was seen at least ten times. CDR3 in DNA: TGTGCCAGCAGCCAAGAAGAGGGGTACCAAGAGACCCAGTACTTC. Its protein is CASSQEEGYQETQYF. The rearrangement links TRBV3-1 to TRBJ2-5; D is possibly TRBD1 or TRBD2 (5 bases each). Trimming removed 0 bases from V and 0 bases from J, with 8 bases in between. The CDR3 runs to 15 residues. The germline gives CDR1 LGHDT, CDR2 YNNKEL (reference sequence).

This clonotype was recorded a few times. The V gene is TRBV9, the J gene TRBJ2-7; the match to TRBD1 covers 9 bases. CDR1 and CDR2 (germline): SGDLS, YYNGEE. J was trimmed by 6 bases and V by 4 bases; bases with no gene match: 11. The CDR3 runs to 15 residues. The CDR3 loop is CASSLTGTGISEQYF. In DNA form, the CDR3 reads TGTGCCAGCAGCTTAACCGGGACAGGGATCTCCGAGCAGTACTTC.

Ten or more counts support this clonotype. The V call is TRBV25-1, the J call TRBJ2-7; 12 nucleotides line up with TRBD1. V dropped 2 bases and J dropped 3; count of bases not matched to a gene: 5. Germline values: CDR1 MGHDK, CDR2 SYGVNS. This CDR3 is 16 amino acids long. As DNA, the CDR3 is TGTGCCAGCAGTGAAGGGGGGACAGGGGGCTTCTACGAGCAGTACTTC. It codes for CASSEGGTGGFYEQYF.

The gene calls are TRBV29-1 and TRBJ2-7, with D perhaps TRBD2 (6 bases). The CDR3 contains 15 residues. The V end lost 4 bases, the J end lost 0 bases, and 16 bases lay between the germline ends. Looked up from germline, CDR1 is SQVTM and CDR2 is ANQGSEA. This CDR3 is CSVVAAGKSSYEQYF. CDR3 DNA: TGCAGCGTTGTAGCGGCGGGGAAAAGCTCCTACGAGCAGTACTTC.

J is TRBJ1-2 and V is TRBV20-1, with 9 positions matching TRBD1. V trimming: 1 base; J trimming: 8 bases; junction bases outside the gene matches: 17. Germline V CDR1 and CDR2: DFQATT, SNEGSKA (reference sequence). The CDR3 extends over 17 amino acids. CDR3 in DNA: TGCAGTGCTAGAGTAGACGGACAGGGGCGTTTGATGGGAGGCTACACCTTC. Protein product: CSARVDGQGRLMGGYTF.

This clonotype was picked up many times. V gene TRBV27 combines with J gene TRBJ1-1; TRBD1 matches 7 bases. Trimming removed 4 bases from V and 3 bases from J; junction bases left unmatched: 5. The CDR3 sequence is 14 residues long. Germline assignment: CDR1 MNHEY and CDR2 SMNVEV (reference sequence). The CDR3 nucleotides are TGTGCCAGCAGTTACACAGGGGCGTACACTGAAGCTTTCTTT. This translates into CASSYTGAYTEAFF.

There are many counts of this clonotype. The rearrangement links TRBV18 to TRBJ1-1, with D perhaps TRBD1 (6 bases). The germline V and J ends were trimmed by 0 bases and 4 bases, with 15 bases remaining between them. CDR3 length: 16 amino acids. CDR1 is KGHSH, CDR2 LQKENI, per germline. The CDR3 DNA sequence: TGTGCCAGCTCACCACCGGGGAACAGGGTGGCCACTGAAGCTTTCTTT. It specifies CASSPPGNRVATEAFF.

This chain uses TRBV2 with TRBJ1-2; TRBD1 matches at 8 bases. Germline values: CDR1 SNHLY, CDR2 FYNNEI. The CDR3 sequence is 13 residues long. The V segment lost 4 bases and the J segment 6 bases; nucleotides outside the gene matches: 4. This CDR3 is CASSGQGRDGYTF. In nucleotides, the CDR3 is TGTGCCAGCAGTGGACAGGGGCGAGATGGCTACACCTTC.

This clonotype was seen many times. The genes are TRBV7-9 and TRBJ2-1; no definite D call. V lost 7 bases and J lost 7, with 23 bases in between. The CDR3 length is 16 residues. The germline gives CDR1 SEHNR, CDR2 FQNEAQ (reference sequence). CDR3 bases: TGTGCCAGCATCGACACCGGAGTTCGAGCTATTAATGAGCAGTTCTTC. It translates to CASIDTGVRAINEQFF. Using reference TRBV7-9 and TRBJ2-1 for the parts outside the CDR3, the full variable domain is DTGVSQNPRHKITKRGQNVTFRCDPISEHNRLYWYRQTLGQGPEFLTYFQNEAQLEKSRLLSDRFSAERPKGSFSTLEIQRTEQGDSAMYLCASIDTGVRAINEQFFGPGTRLTVL.

This clonotype was seen only a few times. A much larger clone lies one base from this, so it may be a read error. The chain is built from TRBV20-1 and TRBJ2-3, with D possibly matching TRBD2 (5 bases). Trimming cost V 3 bases and J 0 bases, with 13 bases left between them. The CDR3 loop spans 15 amino acids. CDR1 and CDR2 (germline): DFQATT, SNEGSKA (reference sequence). The chain's CDR3 is CSASLLSGSTDTQYF. CDR3 coding DNA: TGCAGTGCTAGTCTCCTATCGGGGAGCACAGATACGCAGTATTTT.

Comments on this clonotype: One end of the junction fails to match germline, which may point to a read error. The genes are TRBV10-3 and TRBJ2-1; D call uncertain. Germline V lookup: CDR1 ENHRY, CDR2 SYGVKD. CDR3 length: 12 residues. This chain's CDR3 is CASLDRGNGQFF. Here the CDR3 DNA reads TGTGCCTCGCTGGATCGTGGCAATGGGCAGTTCTTC.

In this sample, this clonotype turned up many times. The chain uses TRBV3-1 and TRBJ2-5, with TRBD2 matching over 7 bases. Germline trimming cut 1 base from V and 3 bases from J; bases unmatched to any gene: 8. CDR1 is LGHDT, CDR2 YNNKEL, per germline (reference sequence). The CDR3 spans 16 residues. The CDR3 coding sequence is TGTGCCAGCAGCCAAGCAGACTTGGGGGGGAAAGAGACCCAGTACTTC. It yields the protein CASSQADLGGKETQYF.

This clonotype was counted ten times or more. The gene calls are TRBV6-2 or TRBV6-3 and TRBJ2-1, with 8 nucleotides matching TRBD2. The CDR3 sequence is 13 residues long. Germline V gene sequence: CDR1 MNHEY, CDR2 SVGEGT. Trimming removed 6 bases from V and 8 bases from J; junction bases left unmatched: 6. The DNA of the CDR3 is TGTGCCAGCAGGACCGGGACTAGTTATGAGCAGTTCTTC. Its protein is CASRTGTSYEQFF.